The clone carrying this T cell receptor beta chain appeared a few times. The entry originates in a study of blood T cell repertoires in COVID-19. Across the whole study: Donors in the United States, Italy and Spain gave samples during acute or convalescent COVID-19. T cells, B-cell-depleted T cells, or PBMCs supplied cDNA or gDNA.

How the authors handled the data: Estimated nucleated cell counts came from reference gene primer amplification. Profiled with immunoSEQ multiplex PCR; TCRdb holds only in-frame clones, not every one. The V and J calls and the clone size are those of that table, but D and trimming were determined from the DNA. The sample shows about 70,000 clones, roughly 80% of them seen only once. The CDR3 loop spans 12 amino acids. Trimming cost V 8 bases and J 4 bases, with 8 bases left between them. The V gene's germline CDR1 is MNHEY and CDR2 SVGAGI. The chain is built from TRBV6-5 and TRBJ1-4; D is uncertain. Sequencing was done on a sample of peripheral blood. The receptor was derived from a human donor in a cohort sampled during active COVID-19. The CDR3 protein is CASGLNNEKLFF. The CDR3 nucleotides are TGTGCCAGCGGGCTCAATAATGAAAAACTGTTTTTT.